One sample yielded the 16 T cell receptor beta chains listed below, sequenced in a study of Ad26.COV2.S vaccination and SARS-CoV-2 variants (dated by TCRdb to about 2021). The treatment or condition label here, explained by the study, means: about 20 received Ad26.COV2.S at low or high dose, single or two shots; roughly five received placebo; per-sample allocation not given. For vaccine and placebo recipients, repertoires were sequenced using samples collected on day 63 after the first injection. Library generation was performed with the immunoSEQ multiplex PCR assay. TCRdb took this table from immuneACCESS and kept in-frame rearrangements with V and J called. Such tables lack part of the clones; where checked against another copy, unresolved V genes explain under half of the gap, and the rest is unexplained. The sample has about 460,000 clones on record, roughly nine tenths of them singletons. In total, the top ten clones hold about 1.7% of the sample.

The starting material was peripheral blood, obtained in a trial of Ad26.COV2.S vaccine versus placebo. The receptors derive from a person between 18 and 65 years old who received the Ad26.COV2.S COVID-19 vaccine or a placebo.

The chain links TRBV6-2 or TRBV6-3 to TRBJ2-7; 9 bases line up with TRBD1. V trimming: 4 bases; J trimming: 5 bases; junction bases outside the gene matches: 9. Germline CDR1 is MNHEY and CDR2 is SVGEGT. This CDR3 is 15 amino acids long. CDR3 DNA sequence: TGTGCCAGCAGTTCCGGGACAGGGTTTCGCCACGAGCAGTACTTC. Translating it yields CASSSGTGFRHEQYF.

This chain joins TRBV19 and TRBJ1-1; no clear D gene. The CDR3 loop spans 15 amino acids. With 3 bases removed from V and 10 bases from J, the gap between germline ends came to 21 bases. The germline V gene encodes CDR1 LNHDA and CDR2 SQIVND (reference sequence). The CDR3 DNA is TGTGCCAGTAGTATCTGGGCAGGCTCCCAACCTGGAGCTTTCTTT. Amino acid sequence: CASSIWAGSQPGAFF.

V is TRBV2 and J is TRBJ2-1; 11 bases fit TRBD2. Germline CDR1 and CDR2: SNHLY and FYNNEI. The CDR3 extends over 18 amino acids. Trimming removed 4 bases from V and 7 bases from J; junction bases left unmatched: 15. The CDR3 DNA reads TGTGCCAGCAGTGGCACACACTACTCTAGCGGGAGGTCAAATGAGCAGTTCTTC. Translated: CASSGTHYSSGRSNEQFF.

CDR3 residues: CASSLASASDTQYF. DNA of the CDR3: TGCGCCAGCAGCTTGGCCTCAGCCTCAGATACGCAGTATTTT. V is TRBV5-1 and J is TRBJ2-3, with D unclear. Trimming took off 0 bases at V and 4 bases at J, with 9 bases between the two ends. The CDR3 runs 14 residues. Germline assignment: CDR1 SGHRS and CDR2 YFSETQ.

The V and J genes are TRBV5-1 and TRBJ1-2, with 9 bases that match TRBD1. The CDR3 is made up of 14 amino acids. The V and J ends lost 3 bases and 8 bases, in that order; junction bases with no gene match: 8. Germline V gene data show CDR1 as SGHRS and CDR2 as YFSETQ. CDR3 DNA sequence: TGCGCCAGCAGCTCGGGACAGGGAGGTCACGGCTACACCTTC. This translates into CASSSGQGGHGYTF.

Details on this clone: This sample also contains other DNA sequences that code for the same CDR3. The chain has TRBV7-9 and TRBJ2-7; D ambiguous. The ends were cut back, 2 bases at V and 1 base at J, with 6 bases in the middle. Germline CDR1 SEHNR, CDR2 FQNEAQ (reference sequence). CDR3 length: 13 residues. The CDR3 DNA reads as TGTGCCAGCAGCTTATCAGGTTCCTACGAGCAGTACTTC. Its protein product is CASSLSGSYEQYF.

Here the CDR3 reads CASSLDRAEKLFF. In nucleotides, the CDR3 is TGTGCCAGCAGTCTGGACAGGGCTGAAAAACTGTTTTTT. This chain links TRBV6-5 with TRBJ1-4, with 8 bases matching TRBD1. V shed 5 bases, J shed 7 bases, and the junction held 3 bases outside the gene matches. Germline CDR1 and CDR2: MNHEY and SVGAGI. CDR3 size: 13 residues.

Only a few counts were recorded for this clone. The rearrangement uses TRBV3-1 (or the pseudogene TRBV3-2) and TRBJ2-1; D unresolved. Per germline, CDR1 LGHDT and CDR2 YNNKEL (reference sequence). The ends were cut back, 0 bases at V and 8 bases at J, with 5 bases in the middle. The CDR3 spans 12 residues. CDR3 bases: TGTGCCAGCAGCCAAGAGTGGCATGAGCAGTTCTTC. Residues: CASSQEWHEQFF.

This clone was recorded once. This chain connects TRBV27 to TRBJ1-1; 8 nucleotides match TRBD1. The CDR3 sequence is 12 residues long. Germline V gene sequence: CDR1 MNHEY, CDR2 SMNVEV (reference sequence). Trimming at V came to 8 bases and at J to 2 bases, leaving 1 base not matched to a gene. Here the CDR3 DNA reads TGTGCCAGCCAGGGGGCTAACACTGAAGCTTTCTTT. Amino acid sequence: CASQGANTEAFF.

This clone was counted between two and nine times. The chain employs TRBV9 and TRBJ1-6; TRBD1 is a possible D gene (6 bases). Germline lookup yields CDR1 SGDLS and CDR2 YYNGEE. CDR3 length equals 14 residues. V was pared by 3 bases and J by 8 bases, with 12 bases between. The CDR3 region is CASSGQGKDSPLHF. The CDR3 region has the DNA TGTGCCAGCAGCGGCCAGGGGAAGGATTCACCCCTCCACTTT. Full variable domain (missing parts from reference TRBV9 and TRBJ1-6): DSGVTQTPKHLITATGQRVTLRCSPRSGDLSVYWYQQSLDQGLQFLIQYYNGEERAKGNILERFSAQQFPDLHSELNLSSLELGDSALYFCASSGQGKDSPLHFGNGTRLTVT.

The chain links TRBV7-2 to TRBJ1-4; TRBD1 agrees at 8 bases. CDR3 length: 14 residues. Germline assignment: CDR1 SGHTA and CDR2 FQGNSA. Trimming took 5 bases from V and 4 from J; bases not matched to a gene: 3. CDR3 sequence (DNA): TGTGCCAGCAGCGCGACAGGGGATAATGAAAAACTGTTTTTT. It encodes CASSATGDNEKLFF.

This clone was detected only once. V and J are TRBV30 and TRBJ2-7, with D tentatively TRBD1 or TRBD2 (6 bases each). V lost 2 bases, J lost 2 bases, and 16 bases lay in between. CDR1 GTSNPN and CDR2 SVGIG come from the germline V gene (reference sequence). The CDR3 loop spans 15 amino acids. The CDR3 sequence: CAWSPGWGAPYEQYF. CDR3 DNA: TGTGCCTGGAGTCCCGGGTGGGGGGCACCCTACGAGCAGTACTTC. Complete variable domain (other parts from reference TRBV30 and TRBJ2-7): SQTIHQWPATLVQPVGSPLSLECTVEGTSNPNLYWYRQAAGRGLQLLFYSVGIGQISSEVPQNLSASRPQDRQFILSSKKLLLSDSGFYLCAWSPGWGAPYEQYFGPGTRLTVT.

The rearrangement uses TRBV5-1 and TRBJ2-1, with D unresolved. Trimming removed 0 bases from V and 1 base from J, with 11 bases in between. This CDR3 comprises 16 residues. From germline, CDR1 is SGHRS and CDR2 YFSETQ. CDR3: CASSLVAAISYNEQFF. The CDR3 DNA reads TGCGCCAGCAGCTTGGTGGCGGCCATTTCCTACAATGAGCAGTTCTTC.

For the CDR3, the DNA is TGTGCCGCCAAAGCGGCGGAGGCATCGATATATGGCTACACCTTC. It encodes CAAKAAEASIYGYTF. The chain links TRBV10-3 to TRBJ1-2; D remains ambiguous. The CDR3 extends over 15 amino acids. Between the trimmed V and J ends, which lost 11 bases and 5 bases, there was a span of 24 bases. Germline values: CDR1 ENHRY, CDR2 SYGVKD.

The chain recombines TRBV5-4 with TRBJ1-1; TRBD1 matches 7 bases. The CDR3 sequence is 19 residues long. Looked up from germline, CDR1 is SGHNT and CDR2 is YYREEE (reference sequence). The ends lost 2 bases at V and 0 bases at J; junction bases unmatched: 16. The CDR3 DNA reads as TGTGCCAGCAGCTTACCCCGGGACAGCCGAAATACTTTGAACACTGAAGCTTTCTTT. Residues: CASSLPRDSRNTLNTEAFF.

The chain recombines TRBV28 with TRBJ1-1, with D unresolved. Germline CDR1 is MDHEN and CDR2 is SYDVKM. This CDR3 region has 15 residues. Trimming removed 7 bases at V and 5 bases at J, with 20 bases between. CDR3 protein: CASKTLSRPGTEAFF. The CDR3 nucleotides are TGTGCCAGCAAAACGTTAAGCAGGCCGGGAACTGAAGCTTTCTTT.